The clone carrying this TCR beta chain turned up a few times. As yet, its antigen is unknown. Ophthalmopathy patients had moderate-to-severe active disease, CAS ≥3, NOSPECS ≥4, and disease duration under 3 months. RNA transcripts served as the template for amplifying TCR beta CDR3 regions. With the HTBI primer set, the TCR CDR3 went through a first round of RT-PCR. TCRdb re-called the multiplex PCR reads with MiXCR, one entry per CDR3 protein. Of hundreds of thousands of distinct CDR3 sequences in the sample, roughly 14% were seen once. The data derive from a study of T cells in Graves' hyperthyroidism and ophthalmopathy. Study-wide points: Blood samples included most of the expanded thyroid clonotypes exceeding 0.001.

The CDR3 consists of 13 residues. The V gene's germline CDR1 is LNHDA and CDR2 SQIVND (reference sequence). V was clipped by 5 bases and J by 2 bases, with 10 bases between them. Sequencing was carried out using blood. The TCR sequence derives from a woman in her thirties or forties with Graves' ophthalmopathy. The chain uses TRBV19 and TRBJ2-7; D unresolved. CDR3 amino acids: CASSGIEAYEQYF. The DNA of the CDR3 is TGTGCCAGTAGTGGAATCGAGGCCTACGAGCAGTACTTC.